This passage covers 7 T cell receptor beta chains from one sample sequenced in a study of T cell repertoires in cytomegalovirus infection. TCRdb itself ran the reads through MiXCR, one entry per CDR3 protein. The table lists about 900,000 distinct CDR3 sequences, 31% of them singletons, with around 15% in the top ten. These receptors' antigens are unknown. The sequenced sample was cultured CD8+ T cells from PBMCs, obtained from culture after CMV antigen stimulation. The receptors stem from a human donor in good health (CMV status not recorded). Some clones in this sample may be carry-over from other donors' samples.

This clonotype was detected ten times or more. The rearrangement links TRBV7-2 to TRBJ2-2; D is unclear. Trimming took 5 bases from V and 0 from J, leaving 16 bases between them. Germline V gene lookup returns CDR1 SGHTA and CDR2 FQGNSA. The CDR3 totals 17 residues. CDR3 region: CASSTRPDSANTGELFF. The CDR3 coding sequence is TGTGCCAGCAGCACGCGTCCGGATAGTGCGAACACCGGGGAGCTGTTTTTT. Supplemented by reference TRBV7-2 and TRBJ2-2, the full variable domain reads GAGVSQSPSNKVTEKGKDVELRCDPISGHTALYWYRQSLGQGLEFLIYFQGNSAPDKSGLPSDRFSAERTGGSVSTLTIQRTQQEDSAVYLCASSTRPDSANTGELFFGEGSRLTVL.

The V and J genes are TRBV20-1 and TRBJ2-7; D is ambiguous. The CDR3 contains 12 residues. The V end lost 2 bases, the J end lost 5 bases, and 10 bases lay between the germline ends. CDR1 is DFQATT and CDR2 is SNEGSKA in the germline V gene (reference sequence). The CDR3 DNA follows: TGCAGTGCTAGATATCTGGACCACGAGCAGTACTTC. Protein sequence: CSARYLDHEQYF.

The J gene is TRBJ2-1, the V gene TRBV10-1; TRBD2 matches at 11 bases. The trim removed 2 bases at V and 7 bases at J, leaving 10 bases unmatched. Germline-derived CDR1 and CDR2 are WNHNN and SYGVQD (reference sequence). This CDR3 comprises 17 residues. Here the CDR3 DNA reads TGCGCCAGCAGTGAGCTAGCGCTAGCGGGGGGCAGGAATGAGCAGTTCTTC. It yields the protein CASSELALAGGRNEQFF.

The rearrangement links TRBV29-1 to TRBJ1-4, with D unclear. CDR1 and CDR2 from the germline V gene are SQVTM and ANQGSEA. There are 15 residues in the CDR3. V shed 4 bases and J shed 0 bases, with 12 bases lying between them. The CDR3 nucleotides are TGCAGCGTTGGGCCCCCGGAAGCAACTAATGAAAAACTGTTTTTT. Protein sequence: CSVGPPEATNEKLFF.

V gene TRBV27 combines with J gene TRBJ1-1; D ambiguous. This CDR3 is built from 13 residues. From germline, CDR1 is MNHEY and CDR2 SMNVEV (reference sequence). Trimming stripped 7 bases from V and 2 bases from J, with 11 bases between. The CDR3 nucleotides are TGTGCCAGCAAATGGCTGGGCAACACTGAAGCTTTCTTT. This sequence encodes CASKWLGNTEAFF.

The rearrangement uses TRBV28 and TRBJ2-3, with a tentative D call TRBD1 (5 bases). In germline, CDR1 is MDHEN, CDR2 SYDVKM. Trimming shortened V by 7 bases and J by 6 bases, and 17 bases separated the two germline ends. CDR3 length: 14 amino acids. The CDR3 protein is CASIPPEQADTQYF. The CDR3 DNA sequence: TGTGCCAGCATCCCGCCCGAACAGGCGGATACGCAGTATTTT.

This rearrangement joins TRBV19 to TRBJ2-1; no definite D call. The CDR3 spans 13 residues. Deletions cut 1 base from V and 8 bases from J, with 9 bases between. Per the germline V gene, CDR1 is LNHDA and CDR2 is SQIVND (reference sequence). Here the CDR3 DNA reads TGTGCCAGTAGTATAGTCAGTCCCGATGAGCAGTTCTTC. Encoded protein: CASSIVSPDEQFF.